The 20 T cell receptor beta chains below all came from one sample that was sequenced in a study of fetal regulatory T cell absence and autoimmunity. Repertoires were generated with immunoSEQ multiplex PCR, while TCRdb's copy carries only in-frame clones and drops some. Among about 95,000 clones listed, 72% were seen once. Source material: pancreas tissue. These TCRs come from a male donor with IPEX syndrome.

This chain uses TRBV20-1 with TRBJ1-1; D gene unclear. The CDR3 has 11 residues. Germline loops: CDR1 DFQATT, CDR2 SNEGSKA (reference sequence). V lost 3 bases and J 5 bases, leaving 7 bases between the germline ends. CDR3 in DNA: TGCAGTGCTAGCTCCCCTACTGAAGCTTTCTTT. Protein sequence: CSASSPTEAFF.

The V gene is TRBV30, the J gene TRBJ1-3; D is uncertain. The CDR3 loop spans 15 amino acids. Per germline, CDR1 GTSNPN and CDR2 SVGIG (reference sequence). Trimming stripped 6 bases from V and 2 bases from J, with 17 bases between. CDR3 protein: CACKALRVPGNTIYF. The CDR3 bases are TGTGCCTGTAAAGCTCTGAGAGTACCTGGAAACACCATATATTTT. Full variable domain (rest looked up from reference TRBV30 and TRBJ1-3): SQTIHQWPATLVQPVGSPLSLECTVEGTSNPNLYWYRQAAGRGLQLLFYSVGIGQISSEVPQNLSASRPQDRQFILSSKKLLLSDSGFYLCACKALRVPGNTIYFGEGSWLTVV.

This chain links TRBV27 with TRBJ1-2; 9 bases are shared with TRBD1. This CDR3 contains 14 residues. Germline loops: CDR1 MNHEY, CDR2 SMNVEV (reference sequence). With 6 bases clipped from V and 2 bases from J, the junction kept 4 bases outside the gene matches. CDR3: CASRSGTGNYGYTF. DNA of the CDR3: TGTGCCAGCAGATCCGGGACAGGGAACTATGGCTACACCTTC.

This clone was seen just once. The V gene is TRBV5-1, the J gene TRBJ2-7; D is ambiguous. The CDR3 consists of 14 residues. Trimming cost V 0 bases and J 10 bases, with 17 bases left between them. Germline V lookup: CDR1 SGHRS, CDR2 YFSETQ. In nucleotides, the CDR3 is TGCGCCAGCAGCTTGGCCCGGTACCAGGATCCTCAGTACTTC. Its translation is CASSLARYQDPQYF. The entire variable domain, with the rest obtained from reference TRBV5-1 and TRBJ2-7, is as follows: KAGVTQTPRYLIKTRGQQVTLSCSPISGHRSVSWYQQTPGQGLQFLFEYFSETQRNKGNFPGRFSGRQFSNSRSEMNVSTLELGDSALYLCASSLARYQDPQYFGPGTRLTVT.

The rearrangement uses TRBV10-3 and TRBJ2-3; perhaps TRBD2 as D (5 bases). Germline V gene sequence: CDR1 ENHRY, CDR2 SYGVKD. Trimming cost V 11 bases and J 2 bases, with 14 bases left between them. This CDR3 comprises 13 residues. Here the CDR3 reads CAAGGSTTDTQYF. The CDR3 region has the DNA TGTGCCGCCGGAGGCTCCACCACAGATACGCAGTATTTT.

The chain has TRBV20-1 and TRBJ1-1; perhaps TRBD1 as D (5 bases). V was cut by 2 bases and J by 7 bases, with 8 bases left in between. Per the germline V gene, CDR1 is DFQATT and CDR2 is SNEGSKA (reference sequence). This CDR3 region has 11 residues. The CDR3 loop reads CSARRGGEAFF. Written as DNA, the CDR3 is TGCAGTGCTAGAAGGGGCGGTGAAGCTTTCTTT.

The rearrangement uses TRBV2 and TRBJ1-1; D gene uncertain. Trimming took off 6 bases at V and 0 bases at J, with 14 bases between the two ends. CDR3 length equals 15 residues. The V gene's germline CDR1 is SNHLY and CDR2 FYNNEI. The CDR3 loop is CASRPTGDLNTEAFF. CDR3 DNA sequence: TGTGCCAGCAGGCCGACTGGGGATTTGAACACTGAAGCTTTCTTT.

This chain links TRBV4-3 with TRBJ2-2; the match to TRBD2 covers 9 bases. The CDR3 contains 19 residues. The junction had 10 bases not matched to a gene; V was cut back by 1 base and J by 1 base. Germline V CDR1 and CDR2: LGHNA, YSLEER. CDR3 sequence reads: CASSQGFAGGPLNTGELFF. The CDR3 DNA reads TGCGCCAGCAGCCAAGGGTTTGCGGGGGGGCCCCTGAACACCGGGGAGCTGTTTTTT.

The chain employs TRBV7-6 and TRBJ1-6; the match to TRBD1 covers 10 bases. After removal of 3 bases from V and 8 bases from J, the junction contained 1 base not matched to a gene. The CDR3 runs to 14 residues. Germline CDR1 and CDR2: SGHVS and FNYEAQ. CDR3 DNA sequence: TGTGCCAGCAGCTTTGGGACAGGGGATTCACCCCTCCACTTT. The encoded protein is CASSFGTGDSPLHF.

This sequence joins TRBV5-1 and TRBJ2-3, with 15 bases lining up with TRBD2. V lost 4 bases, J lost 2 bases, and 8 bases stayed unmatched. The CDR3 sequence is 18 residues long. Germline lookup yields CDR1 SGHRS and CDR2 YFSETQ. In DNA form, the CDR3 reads TGCGCCAGCAGCCTGGTGGGACTAGCGGGGGGTGTCACAGATACGCAGTATTTT. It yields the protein CASSLVGLAGGVTDTQYF.

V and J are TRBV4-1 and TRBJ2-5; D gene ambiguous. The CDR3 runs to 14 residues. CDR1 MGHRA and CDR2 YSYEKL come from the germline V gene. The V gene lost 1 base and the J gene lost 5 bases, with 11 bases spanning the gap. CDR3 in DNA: TGCGCCAGCAGCCAAGTCACCAGTAGGGAGACCCAGTACTTC. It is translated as CASSQVTSRETQYF.

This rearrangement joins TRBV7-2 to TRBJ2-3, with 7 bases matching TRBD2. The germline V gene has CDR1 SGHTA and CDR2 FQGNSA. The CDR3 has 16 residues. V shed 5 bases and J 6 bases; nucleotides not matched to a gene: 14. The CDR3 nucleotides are TGTGCCAGCAGCCTTAGGACTAGTCTGTTTGGTGATACGCAGTATTTT. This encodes CASSLRTSLFGDTQYF.

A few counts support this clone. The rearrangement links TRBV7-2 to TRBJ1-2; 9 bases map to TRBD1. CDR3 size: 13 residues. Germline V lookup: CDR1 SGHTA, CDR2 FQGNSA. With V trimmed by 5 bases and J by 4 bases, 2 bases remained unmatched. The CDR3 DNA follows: TGTGCCAGCAGCCCGACAGGGGGCTATGGCTACACCTTC. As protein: CASSPTGGYGYTF.

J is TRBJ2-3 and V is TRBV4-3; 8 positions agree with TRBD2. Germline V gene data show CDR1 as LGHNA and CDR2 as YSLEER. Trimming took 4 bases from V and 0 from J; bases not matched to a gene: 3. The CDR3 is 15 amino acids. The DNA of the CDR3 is TGCGCCAGCAGCCTACGGGGGGGCAGCACAGATACGCAGTATTTT. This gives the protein CASSLRGGSTDTQYF.

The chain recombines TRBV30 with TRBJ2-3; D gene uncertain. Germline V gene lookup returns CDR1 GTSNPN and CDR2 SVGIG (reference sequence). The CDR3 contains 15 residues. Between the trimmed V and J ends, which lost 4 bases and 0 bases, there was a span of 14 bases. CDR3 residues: CAWTPSAHSTDTQYF. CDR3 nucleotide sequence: TGTGCCTGGACACCTTCGGCTCACAGCACAGATACGCAGTATTTT.

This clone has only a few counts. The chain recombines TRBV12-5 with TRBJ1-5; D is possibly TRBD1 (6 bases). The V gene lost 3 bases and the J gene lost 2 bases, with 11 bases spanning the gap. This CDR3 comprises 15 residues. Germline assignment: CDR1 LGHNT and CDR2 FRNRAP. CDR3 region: CASGFGGPGNQPQHF. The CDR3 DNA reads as TGTGCTAGTGGTTTCGGGGGGCCGGGCAATCAGCCCCAGCATTTT.

The CDR3 DNA is TGTGCCAGCAGCTTTGGTCATGGCTACACCTTC. Protein product: CASSFGHGYTF. V and J are TRBV7-9 and TRBJ1-2; no clear D. The CDR3 contains 11 residues. The V end lost 3 bases, the J end lost 6 bases, and 5 bases lay between the germline ends. Looked up from germline, CDR1 is SEHNR and CDR2 is FQNEAQ (reference sequence).

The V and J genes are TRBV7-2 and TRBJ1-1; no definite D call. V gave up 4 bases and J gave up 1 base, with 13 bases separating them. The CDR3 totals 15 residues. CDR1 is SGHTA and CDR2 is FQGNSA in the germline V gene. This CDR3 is CASSSKDGRNTEAFF. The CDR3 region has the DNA TGTGCCAGCAGCTCAAAGGACGGGAGGAACACTGAAGCTTTCTTT.

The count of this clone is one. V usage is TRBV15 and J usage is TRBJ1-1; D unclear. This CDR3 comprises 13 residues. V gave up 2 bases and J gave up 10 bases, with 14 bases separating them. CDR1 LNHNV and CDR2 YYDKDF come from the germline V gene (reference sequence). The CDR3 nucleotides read TGTGCCACCAGCAGACTTTGGAGGGTTAGAGCTTTCTTT. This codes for CATSRLWRVRAFF.

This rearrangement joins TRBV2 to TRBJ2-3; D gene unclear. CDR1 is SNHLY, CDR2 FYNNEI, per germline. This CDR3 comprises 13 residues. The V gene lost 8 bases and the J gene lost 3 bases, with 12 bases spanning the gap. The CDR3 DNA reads TGTGCCAGCCTCCTGAGGCTAACAGATACGCAGTATTTT. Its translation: CASLLRLTDTQYF.